This T cell receptor (beta chain) stems from a study of control samples from healthy donors and cancer patients. With 0 bases removed from V and 7 bases from J, the gap between germline ends came to 18 bases. The CDR3 covers 16 residues. CDR1 LGHDT and CDR2 YNNKEL come from the germline V gene (reference sequence). Sequencing used immunoSEQ multiplex PCR; TCRdb keeps in-frame clones, though not all of them. The table records some 120,000 clones, around 90% of them present only once. The sample comprised blood. The chain has TRBV3-1 (or the pseudogene TRBV3-2) and TRBJ2-5; possibly TRBD1 or TRBD2 for D (6 bases each). This receptor was identified in a man aged 18 to 35 in good health. The CDR3 here is CASSQEGGVWGGTQYF. The DNA for the CDR3 is TGTGCCAGCAGCCAAGAAGGGGGAGTTTGGGGAGGGACCCAGTACTTC.